Given below is one T cell receptor beta chain in context. The data originate from a study of blood T cell repertoires in COVID-19. On the study more broadly: COVID-19 samples from acute and convalescent phases originated in the United States, Italy and Spain.

V gave up 2 bases and J gave up 1 base, with 8 bases separating them. The CDR3 has 14 amino acids. Germline CDR1 KGHSH, CDR2 LQKENI. Sequencing was performed with immunoSEQ multiplex PCR; in TCRdb, only in-frame clones are kept and a portion is missing. The data contain more than 20,000 clones, around 87% of them seen just once; the ten biggest clones take up about 11%. Material for sequencing was peripheral blood. The chain employs TRBV18 and TRBJ1-1; D is unresolved. The TCR comes from a man between 65 and 80 years old with acute or convalescent COVID-19. CDR3 amino acids: CASSPYTGNTEAFF. The CDR3 DNA follows: TGTGCCAGCTCACCATACACGGGGAACACTGAAGCTTTCTTT.